The text below deals with one T cell receptor beta chain. Participants reported their clinical history, and cohort assignment relied on those reports. This record comes from a study of blood T cell repertoires in COVID-19. As for the study in general: In each case, the material was cDNA or gDNA derived from T cells, B-cell-depleted T cells, or PBMCs.

Method: immunoSEQ multiplex PCR; TCRdb's copy keeps in-frame clones and lacks some. The table records roughly 400,000 clones, roughly 88% of them present only once. This TCR was recovered from a man between 18 and 35 years old who had recovered from COVID-19. The sample consisted of PBMCs or T cells enriched from blood (not recorded which).

This CDR3 reads CASSRVELNEKLFF. The CDR3, as DNA: TGTGCCAGCAGCCGAGTAGAGCTAAATGAAAAACTGTTTTTT. V gene TRBV5-5 combines with J gene TRBJ1-4; D is unresolved. Trimming stripped 4 bases from V and 5 bases from J, with 12 bases between. The germline CDR1 and CDR2 sequences are SGHKS and YYEKEE (reference sequence). This CDR3 has 14 amino acids.